This T cell receptor (beta chain) stems from a study of cytomegalovirus exposure and HLA in healthy donors. As for this clone: What it binds is not known. This specimen includes other DNA sequences encoding the same CDR3.

A multiplex PCR was run with 60 Vbeta primers and 13 Jbeta primers. Here immunoSEQ multiplex PCR was the method, and the copy in TCRdb shows in-frame clones only, minus some. The repertoire holds fewer than 250,000 clones, with around 82% as singletons. Findings of the study overall: The investigators catalogued about 170 TCR beta chains as cytomegalovirus-associated. The classifier reportedly diagnosed cytomegalovirus status with high specificity and sensitivity. For most TCR beta V segments, an earlier analysis put the productive rate at about 90% or about 30% of the time.

The CDR3 runs 12 residues. The V gene's germline CDR1 is MDHEN and CDR2 SYDVKM. V was cut by 3 bases and J by 7 bases, with 9 bases left in between. The rearrangement joins TRBV28 to TRBJ1-2, with D possibly being TRBD1 (5 bases). Sequencing input: PBMCs. This receptor was obtained from a man in his forties or fifties in good health and CMV-seropositive. The CDR3 loop is CASSLRGGGYTF. CDR3 DNA: TGTGCCAGCAGTTTGCGGGGGGGTGGCTACACCTTC.